This TCR beta chain was captured in a study of blood T cell repertoires in COVID-19. In the study overall: Samples of COVID-19 (acute and convalescent) were obtained from the United States, Italy and Spain. Nucleic acid was either cDNA or gDNA, and it came from T cells, B-cell-depleted T cells, or PBMCs.

Germline CDR1 MDHEN, CDR2 SYDVKM. Trimming took off 5 bases at V and 10 bases at J, with 17 bases between the two ends. The CDR3 totals 14 residues. Cohort 3 recovery required two negative PCRs, clearance, or symptom resolution. Original data processing: Amplification of reference gene primers provided the estimated nucleated cell counts. TCRdb keeps only in-frame clones here, not all; method: immunoSEQ multiplex PCR. V and J calls and clone size follow that table, whereas D and trimming were derived from the DNA. Here the sample spans hundreds of thousands of clones, more than 80% being singletons. The chain couples TRBV28 to TRBJ1-4; D is undetermined. The sequencing input was PBMCs or T cells enriched from blood (not recorded which). The TCR originated in a man aged 25-45 years who had recovered from COVID-19. CDR3 protein: CASSRYRGVGKLFF. The CDR3 DNA reads TGTGCCAGCAGTCGCTACCGTGGTGTCGGAAAACTGTTTTTT.